This entry concerns a single T cell receptor (beta chain). This sample was included in a study of blood T cell repertoires in COVID-19. Study information: Researchers got acute and convalescent COVID-19 samples from the United States, Italy and Spain. PBMCs, B-cell-depleted T cells, or T cells provided the cDNA or gDNA that made up the material.

The repertoire was sequenced with immunoSEQ multiplex PCR; TCRdb's copy has only in-frame clones and lacks some. The data contain more than 200,000 clones, about 88% of them seen just once; the ten biggest clones take up 2.1%. V was shortened by 4 bases and J by 4 bases, with 14 bases between the two germline ends. The CDR3 length is 15 residues. Germline loops: CDR1 SGHTA, CDR2 FQGNSA. Source material: peripheral blood. The V gene is TRBV7-2, the J gene TRBJ1-5; possible D gene TRBD1, 5 bases. The sequence derives from a woman between 40 and 50 years old who had recovered from COVID-19. DNA for the CDR3: TGTGCCAGCAGCTCGGGGGAGGTTAATAATCAGCCCCAGCATTTT. This codes for CASSSGEVNNQPQHF. Combining the CDR3 with reference TRBV7-2 and TRBJ1-5 gives the whole variable domain GAGVSQSPSNKVTEKGKDVELRCDPISGHTALYWYRQSLGQGLEFLIYFQGNSAPDKSGLPSDRFSAERTGGSVSTLTIQRTQQEDSAVYLCASSSGEVNNQPQHFGDGTRLSIL.